This note documents a single T cell receptor (beta chain) sequence. Trimming took off 4 bases at V and 2 bases at J, with 8 bases between the two ends. The CDR3 consists of 13 residues. CDR1 and CDR2 from the germline V gene are SGHTA and FQGNSA. This sample is drawn from a study of early stage breast cancer tumors. Data came from immunoSEQ multiplex PCR; TCRdb stores just in-frame clones and leaves some out. The sample includes about 9,400 clones, approximately 70% seen only once; the top ten take around 7%. Material for sequencing was breast tumor tissue. This chain connects TRBV7-2 to TRBJ2-5; D is unclear. The receptor's source is a person between 50 and 60 years old with breast cancer. The CDR3 is CASSSARQETQYF. CDR3 sequence (DNA): TGTGCCAGCAGCTCCGCCAGGCAAGAGACCCAGTACTTC.